This TCR beta chain originates from a study of CD8+ T cells in alopecia areata (dated by TCRdb to between 2018 and 2020). Broadly, across the study: The treated patients, all with moderate-to-severe alopecia areata, were enrolled in an open-label pilot trial of oral tofacitinib given at 5 to 10 mg twice daily. Scalp clonality was compared among normal scalp (n=4), patchy alopecia areata scalp (n=8), and alopecia totalis/universalis scalp (n=8). In treated patients, disease severity was measured using the SALT score, which gives the percentage of scalp surface area affected. Tofacitinib was given for 6 to 18 months, followed by 6 months of follow-up off drug to assess delayed response and recurrence. To study T cell clonal expansion in alopecia areata, the researchers applied high-throughput TCRbeta sequencing to both the C3H/HeJ mouse model and human patients. RNA came from the PAXgene miRNA kit for fixed scalp, the miRNeasy kit for PBMCs, and the RNeasy kit for mouse skin. immunoSEQ multiplex PCR using 35 Vbeta forward primers and 13 Jbeta reverse primers was used to amplify TCRbeta CDR3 regions. On the human side, TCRbeta sequencing was run on scalp tissue and on sorted CD4+ and CD8+ peripheral blood T cells from healthy controls and from alopecia areata patients with either patchy or totalis/universalis disease. Biopsies were taken from tofacitinib-treated patients at baseline and again at 4 and 24 weeks into treatment, and several of those patients also had a later scalp biopsy.

Paper-wide results and their limitations: Compared with normal scalp, lesional scalp, particularly in alopecia totalis/universalis, had higher clonality and more expanded CD8+ clones, which suggests antigenic drive. Tofacitinib significantly lowered scalp clonality and the number of expanded CD8+ clones among the top 100 scalp clones. TCR sequences shared between patients were less clear than in mice, possibly partly because of HLA diversity in the patient population. Because the treated cohort was small and had only one nonresponder, larger studies are needed to examine links between baseline CD8+ expansion and response. During tofacitinib treatment, many expanded lesional clones stuck around in both scalp and blood, and this persistence may partly explain why relapse happens after treatment is stopped. Resident alphabeta T cells in normal human skin are also sequenced, complicating scalp TCR repertoire analysis, unlike mouse skin dominated by gammadelta T cells.

Remarks on this clone: Its antigen is unknown. Base-call qualities are not available, and no considerably larger clone is one nucleotide away.

Libraries were built with the immunoSEQ multiplex PCR assay. RNA was extracted from all samples and reverse transcribed into cDNA as template for TCR sequencing. SuperScript III was used to make first-strand cDNA, primed with a 2:1 mix of oligo-dT and random hexamers. A synthetic immune receptor repertoire was used to measure amplification bias, and any remaining bias was corrected computationally. Under the source paper's analysis protocol: Raw reads were preprocessed to remove errors, and CDR3 was defined according to IMGT conventions as the region from the conserved cysteine to phenylalanine. To get clonality, Shannon entropy was normalized by log2 of the number of productive unique TCRs and the result was subtracted from 1. CD4 or CD8 identity of scalp clones was inferred by cross-referencing scalp TCRbeta sequences with sorted blood CD4 and CD8 repertoires. What TCRdb holds here is the immuneACCESS table cut down to in-frame rearrangements. Part of the clones is not present; checked against another copy, under half of the missing clones reflect an unresolved V gene, and the others are unexplained. The DNA gave D and trimming, while V, J and clone size come from that table. The sample includes roughly 190,000 clones, with 60% observed a single time. Jointly, the top ten make up about 0.94% of the sample.

V lost 1 base and J lost 0 bases; the stretch between them is 7 bases long. From the germline V gene (reference sequence), CDR1 is LNHNV and CDR2 is YYDKDF. The CDR3 sequence holds 16 residues, the cysteine and phenylalanine included. CDR3 DNA is the only sequence kept; it has 48 bases, read in frame from the first base. Reading the label with the study, this specimen's time point is: 24 weeks on oral tofacitinib. The treatment or condition label on this specimen signifies: oral pan-JAK inhibitor, 5-10 mg twice daily. Lesional scalp punch biopsies and peripheral blood were obtained from alopecia areata patients. PBMCs were separated by density centrifugation and stained for CD3, CD4 and CD8, after which CD4+ and CD8+ T cells were sorted on a FACSAria.

The source was CD4+ T cells sorted from blood, collected at week 24, from a patient treated with tofacitinib. This receptor was taken from a human donor with alopecia areata. This chain joins TRBV15 to TRBJ2-6; the D gene assignment is ambiguous. In nucleotides, the sequence is TGTGCCACCAGCAGAGGCCAGAGCTCTGGGGCCAACGTCCTGACTTTC. It encodes CATSRGQSSGANVLTF.